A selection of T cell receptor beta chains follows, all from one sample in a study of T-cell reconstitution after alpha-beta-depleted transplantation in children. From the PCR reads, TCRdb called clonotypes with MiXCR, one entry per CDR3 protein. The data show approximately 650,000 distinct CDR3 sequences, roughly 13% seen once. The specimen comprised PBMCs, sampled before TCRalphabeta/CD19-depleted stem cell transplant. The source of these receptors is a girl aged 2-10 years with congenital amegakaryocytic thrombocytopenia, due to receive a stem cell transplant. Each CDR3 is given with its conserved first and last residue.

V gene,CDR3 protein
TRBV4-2,CASSPTGGANTGELFF
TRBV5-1,CASSLVYGSSYNEQFF
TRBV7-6,CASSLLYGDGHSPLHF
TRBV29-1,CSVESASGLIDEQFF
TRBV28,CASSPLNRLVRELFF
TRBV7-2,CASSSGWYTGELFF
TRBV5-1,CASSLESRTVNSPLHF
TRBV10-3,CAATSELQGAYEQYF
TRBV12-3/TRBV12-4,CASSEGQQPQHF
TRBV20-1,CSGRTSGYNEQFF
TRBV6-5,CASGTYTDTQYF
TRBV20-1,CSAEAGAPSTDTQYF
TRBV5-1,CASSLGEGVTGELFF
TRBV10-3,CAISKGQGETDTQYF
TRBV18,CASSPRTGSTGYTF
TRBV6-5,CASSYSGRAVSGAFF
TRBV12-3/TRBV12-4,CASRRGTPEQYF